This T cell receptor beta chain was profiled in a study of T-cell reconstitution after alpha-beta-depleted transplantation in children. CDR1 is DFQATT and CDR2 is SNEGSKA in the germline V gene (reference sequence). This CDR3 has 14 residues. The V end was cut by 4 bases, the J end by 2 bases, with 12 bases between. This clonotype was detected a few times. Its antigen is still unknown. Whole-study results and caveats: The study traced high day-60 TCRbeta diversity in some patients to surviving recipient T cells and thymic progenitors.

It was with unique molecular identifiers that the TCRbeta library was prepared. One entry per CDR3 protein results from TCRdb running MiXCR on the PCR reads. The sample holds fewer than 750,000 distinct CDR3 sequences, roughly 23% seen once. The source is a boy less than two years old who had a stem cell transplant for acute myeloid leukemia, so the T cells may come from the graft donor. V usage is TRBV20-1 and J usage is TRBJ1-5, with D unclear. The sequences come from PBMCs, mostly from graft donor cells, collected 360 days after TCRalphabeta/CD19-depleted stem cell transplant. CDR3 nucleotide sequence: TGCAGTGCTACGCTCATCGGCGGCAATCAGCCCCAGCATTTT. Its protein is CSATLIGGNQPQHF.